What follows are 16 T cell receptor beta chains derived from one specimen sequenced in a study of T cell changes during pregnancy in multiple sclerosis. Method: immunoSEQ multiplex PCR; TCRdb's copy keeps in-frame clones and lacks some. This sample has around 41,000 clones; around 93% occur once, and the top ten carry 0.46%. This specimen was CD4+ T cells from peripheral blood mononuclear cells, taken in the third trimester of pregnancy. These TCRs come from a female donor in good health, enrolled as a control in a pregnancy study.

The chain has TRBV10-3 and TRBJ2-7; 11 bases are a match to TRBD2. Germline assignment: CDR1 ENHRY and CDR2 SYGVKD. With 6 bases clipped from V and 2 bases from J, the junction kept 9 bases outside the gene matches. The CDR3 is made up of 16 amino acids. The CDR3 reads CAIRDSLAGGPYEQYF. Here the CDR3 DNA reads TGTGCCATCAGGGATTCCCTAGCGGGGGGACCCTACGAGCAGTACTTC.

This clone came up once. The V call is TRBV18, the J call TRBJ2-3; 12 bases fit TRBD2. Trimming took 6 bases from V and 4 from J; bases not matched to a gene: 5. Germline V gene sequence: CDR1 KGHSH, CDR2 LQKENI. This CDR3 is 15 amino acids long. The CDR3 sequence is CASSRTSGVADTQYF. CDR3 nucleotides: TGTGCCAGCTCGAGGACTAGCGGGGTGGCAGATACGCAGTATTTT.

The chain carries TRBV5-1 and TRBJ2-1, with TRBD1 matching 9 bases. The CDR3 is 16 residues long. Germline CDR1 reads SGHRS; CDR2 reads YFSETQ. Trimming removed 3 bases from V and 2 bases from J; junction bases left unmatched: 6. DNA of the CDR3: TGCGCCAGCAGCTCCGGGACAGGGATCGCCTACAATGAGCAGTTCTTC. Amino acid sequence: CASSSGTGIAYNEQFF.

This rearrangement joins TRBV9 to TRBJ2-1, with 11 bases matching TRBD2. Germline loops: CDR1 SGDLS, CDR2 YYNGEE. V shed 3 bases and J 1 base; nucleotides not matched to a gene: 12. The CDR3 covers 19 residues. CDR3 in amino acids: CASSGRLAGLSGSYNEQFF. The DNA of the CDR3 is TGTGCCAGCAGCGGAAGACTAGCGGGATTATCGGGGTCCTACAATGAGCAGTTCTTC. The variable domain in full, with the rest retrieved from reference TRBV9 and TRBJ2-1, is DSGVTQTPKHLITATGQRVTLRCSPRSGDLSVYWYQQSLDQGLQFLIQYYNGEERAKGNILERFSAQQFPDLHSELNLSSLELGDSALYFCASSGRLAGLSGSYNEQFFGPGTRLTVL.

The chain is built from TRBV19 and TRBJ1-2; weak D call: TRBD1 (6 bases). CDR3 size: 15 residues. V dropped 7 bases and J dropped 7 bases, with 22 bases sitting between them. Germline loops: CDR1 LNHDA, CDR2 SQIVND (reference sequence). For the CDR3, the DNA is TGTGCCAGTATCAAAGACGGGGCAGGGGAAGTTGGCTACACCTTC. Encoded protein: CASIKDGAGEVGYTF.

The chain is built from TRBV4-1 and TRBJ2-1, with D tentatively TRBD1 (5 bases). CDR1 and CDR2 from the germline V gene are MGHRA and YSYEKL. Between the trimmed V and J ends, which lost 0 bases and 0 bases, there was a span of 12 bases. The CDR3 runs 17 residues. The CDR3 protein is CASSQDWGLFSYNEQFF. The CDR3 DNA sequence: TGCGCCAGCAGCCAAGATTGGGGCCTATTCTCCTACAATGAGCAGTTCTTC.

V usage is TRBV7-9 and J usage is TRBJ2-7, with a tentative D call TRBD1 (5 bases). This CDR3 has 15 residues. Trimming removed 2 bases at V and 3 bases at J, with 14 bases between. Germline CDR1 SEHNR, CDR2 FQNEAQ (reference sequence). The CDR3 sequence: CASSLRAGPGYEQYF. DNA of the CDR3: TGTGCCAGCAGCTTACGGGCAGGGCCTGGCTACGAGCAGTACTTC. Using reference TRBV7-9 and TRBJ2-7 for the parts outside the CDR3, the full variable domain is DTGVSQNPRHKITKRGQNVTFRCDPISEHNRLYWYRQTLGQGPEFLTYFQNEAQLEKSRLLSDRFSAERPKGSFSTLEIQRTEQGDSAMYLCASSLRAGPGYEQYFGPGTRLTVT.

The DNA for the CDR3 is TGTGCCAGCAGCCCGGTTCTAACAGGCCCCAACTATGGCTACACCTTC. It encodes CASSPVLTGPNYGYTF. This sequence joins TRBV5-6 and TRBJ1-2; tentative D call: TRBD1 (5 bases). Trimming took 4 bases from V and 2 from J, leaving 18 bases between them. The CDR3 extends over 16 amino acids. Germline V lookup: CDR1 SGHDT, CDR2 YYEEEE.

This chain uses TRBV10-3 with TRBJ2-2; D not resolved. The CDR3 covers 15 residues. Trimming took 8 bases from V and 6 from J, leaving 19 bases between them. Per the germline V gene, CDR1 is ENHRY and CDR2 is SYGVKD. The DNA of the CDR3 is TGTGCCATCGGTTTAGCCGCAGAGGTTCCCGGGGAGCTGTTTTTT. Translating it yields CAIGLAAEVPGELFF.

The chain employs TRBV19 and TRBJ2-4, with no clear D. V was trimmed by 6 bases and J by 0 bases, leaving 6 bases between them. Looked up from germline, CDR1 is LNHDA and CDR2 is SQIVND (reference sequence). The CDR3 sequence is 13 residues long. The CDR3 region has the DNA TGTGCCAGTAGATTATTAGCCAAAAACATTCAGTACTTC. It translates to CASRLLAKNIQYF.

The CDR3: CASSGRTGGNYGYTF. The CDR3 DNA reads as TGTGCCAGCAGCGGCCGGACAGGGGGTAACTATGGCTACACCTTC. The genes are TRBV5-4 and TRBJ1-2; 10 bases agree with TRBD1. Germline V gene sequence: CDR1 SGHNT, CDR2 YYREEE (reference sequence). This CDR3 region has 15 residues. V lost 4 bases and J lost 1; bases outside the gene matches: 4.

This chain joins TRBV29-1 and TRBJ1-1; TRBD1 agrees at 9 bases. The CDR3 contains 12 residues. Unmatched junction bases numbered 9, after V lost 6 bases and J lost 10 bases. Germline assignment: CDR1 SQVTM and CDR2 ANQGSEA. CDR3 nucleotides: TGCAGCGTCGATAAGGACAGGGGTTCAGCTTTCTTT. This codes for CSVDKDRGSAFF.

This rearrangement joins TRBV5-1 to TRBJ1-5; maybe TRBD1 (5 bases). Germline values: CDR1 SGHRS, CDR2 YFSETQ. V gave up 0 bases and J gave up 4 bases, with 11 bases separating them. This CDR3 comprises 15 residues. This CDR3 reads CASSLGGAGNQPQHF. The CDR3 DNA sequence: TGCGCCAGCAGCTTGGGCGGGGCGGGAAATCAGCCCCAGCATTTT.

The V and J genes are TRBV18 and TRBJ1-2; possibly TRBD1 for D (6 bases). Germline V lookup: CDR1 KGHSH, CDR2 LQKENI. CDR3 length equals 14 residues. V lost 3 bases to trimming and J lost 0 bases, with 8 bases between them. The CDR3 coding sequence is TGTGCCAGCTCACCGGGACAAGCTAACTATGGCTACACCTTC. The encoded protein is CASSPGQANYGYTF.

CDR3 DNA sequence: TGTGCCAGCAGTCAGACGAACCGGGGGATGTATTTT. This encodes CASSQTNRGMYF. This sequence joins TRBV28 and TRBJ1-3, with D tentatively TRBD1 (5 bases). The CDR3 is made up of 12 amino acids. Germline V CDR1 and CDR2: MDHEN, SYDVKM. Trimming stripped 5 bases from V and 16 bases from J, with 18 bases between.

CDR3 in DNA: TGTGCCACCAGCAGGGGAGGGGGACAGGGGGCAGGTGGGGCCAACGTCCTGACTTTC. The encoded protein is CATSRGGGQGAGGANVLTF. The V and J genes are TRBV15 and TRBJ2-6; 12 bases map to TRBD1. The CDR3 runs to 19 residues. The germline V gene has CDR1 LNHNV and CDR2 YYDKDF (reference sequence). The J segment lost 3 bases and the V segment lost 3 bases, leaving 9 bases of the junction unmatched.